These 27 T cell receptor beta chains share one sample of origin, sequenced in a study of control samples from healthy donors and cancer patients. The table came from immunoSEQ multiplex PCR; TCRdb's copy has only in-frame clones and leaves some out. The repertoire consists of hundreds of thousands of clones, with roughly four fifths occurring once and the leading ten covering roughly 15%. Sequenced: PBMCs. These receptors were taken from an older woman with lung cancer.

V and J are TRBV11-2 and TRBJ1-1; TRBD1 matches at 10 bases. Germline CDR1 reads SGHAT; CDR2 reads FQNNGV. The CDR3 is made up of 15 amino acids. With V trimmed by 1 base and J by 3 bases, 2 bases remained unmatched. CDR3 DNA sequence: TGTGCCAGCAGCTTAGGACAGGGGGCCTACACTGAAGCTTTCTTT. This encodes CASSLGQGAYTEAFF.

The chain employs TRBV27 and TRBJ1-2; TRBD1 might be the D (6 bases). Germline V gene lookup returns CDR1 MNHEY and CDR2 SMNVEV (reference sequence). This CDR3 region has 13 residues. Trimming pared 6 bases from V and 5 bases from J, leaving 13 bases between. The CDR3 DNA sequence: TGTGCCAGCAGCCCCGGGACACCTTATGGCTACACCTTC. Residues: CASSPGTPYGYTF.

The sample holds one count of this clone. The chain uses TRBV5-1 and TRBJ1-1; 8 bases agree with TRBD1. CDR1 and CDR2 from the germline V gene are SGHRS and YFSETQ. V lost 7 bases, J lost 3 bases, and 5 bases stayed unmatched. This CDR3 is 13 amino acids long. The CDR3, as DNA: TGCGCCAGCGGCAGGGGGCAGGACACTGAAGCTTTCTTT. The encoded protein is CASGRGQDTEAFF.

The table lists this clone with a count of one. The chain couples TRBV7-8 to TRBJ1-1; D is perhaps TRBD1 (5 bases). CDR3 length equals 13 residues. CDR1 SGHVS and CDR2 FQNEAQ come from the germline V gene. V lost 5 bases and J lost 1, with 8 bases in between. CDR3 sequence reads: CASSTTENTEAFF. The CDR3 nucleotides are TGTGCCAGCAGCACGACAGAGAACACTGAAGCTTTCTTT.

The genes are TRBV18 and TRBJ2-7; 10 bases match TRBD1. The CDR3 covers 13 residues. The V and J ends lost 5 bases and 7 bases, in that order; junction bases with no gene match: 5. Germline V lookup: CDR1 KGHSH, CDR2 LQKENI. The CDR3 DNA reads TGTGCCAGCTCATCCGACAGGGGGCGTGAGCAGTACTTC. Translating it yields CASSSDRGREQYF.

The chain combines TRBV3-1 (or the pseudogene TRBV3-2) with TRBJ2-3; D gene ambiguous. The CDR3 is made up of 14 amino acids. Looked up from germline, CDR1 is LGHDT and CDR2 is YNNKEL (reference sequence). The germline V and J ends were trimmed by 0 bases and 5 bases, with 9 bases remaining between them. The CDR3 DNA follows: TGTGCCAGCAGCCAAGATCGAGGAATAGATACGCAGTATTTT. This sequence encodes CASSQDRGIDTQYF.

Details on this clone: At the DNA level, this CDR3 is encoded by other sequences in the same sample as well. The rearrangement joins TRBV3-1 (or the pseudogene TRBV3-2) to TRBJ1-1; D gene unclear. Trimming took 2 bases from V and 1 from J, leaving 5 bases between them. Germline loops: CDR1 LGHDT, CDR2 YNNKEL (reference sequence). The CDR3 consists of 13 residues. The CDR3 DNA reads TGTGCCAGCAGCCAATTAGAGAACACTGAAGCTTTCTTT. Protein: CASSQLENTEAFF.

This clone was recorded once. The V call is TRBV5-1, the J call TRBJ2-2; 8 positions agree with TRBD1. Looked up from germline, CDR1 is SGHRS and CDR2 is YFSETQ. Trimming removed 4 bases from V and 1 base from J; junction bases left unmatched: 12. The length of the CDR3 is 18 residues. The CDR3 DNA reads as TGCGCCAGCAGCCCGGACAGGGAAAACCGACAGAACACCGGGGAGCTGTTTTTT. Translation: CASSPDRENRQNTGELFF.

This clone showed up just once. This chain connects TRBV6-6 to TRBJ1-1, with 7 nucleotides matching TRBD1. Germline assignment: CDR1 MNHNY and CDR2 SVGAGI (reference sequence). The CDR3 covers 14 residues. The junction had 4 bases not matched to a gene; V was cut back by 6 bases and J by 0 bases. CDR3 nucleotides: TGTGCCAGCAGGCCGGGACAGTTGAACACTGAAGCTTTCTTT. This codes for CASRPGQLNTEAFF.

This sequence joins TRBV7-3 and TRBJ2-2; a possible D gene is TRBD2 (5 bases). V lost 6 bases and J lost 6, with 14 bases in between. The CDR3 is 14 amino acids. Germline assignment: CDR1 SGHTA and CDR2 FQGTGA. For the CDR3, the DNA is TGTGCCAGCAGTACCGGTACTAGGGCCGGGGAGCTGTTTTTT. It translates to CASSTGTRAGELFF.

The chain recombines TRBV24-1 with TRBJ2-1; D is ambiguous. V was shortened by 4 bases and J by 5 bases, with 5 bases between the two germline ends. Germline CDR1 reads KGHDR; CDR2 reads SFDVKD. The CDR3 runs to 12 residues. CDR3: CATSDLNNEQFF. The CDR3 DNA reads TGTGCCACCAGTGACCTCAACAATGAGCAGTTCTTC.

The chain employs TRBV7-9 and TRBJ2-5; 8 positions agree with TRBD1. CDR3 length: 14 residues. Trimming at V came to 1 base and at J to 4 bases, leaving 2 bases not matched to a gene. In germline, CDR1 is SEHNR, CDR2 FQNEAQ (reference sequence). CDR3 in amino acids: CASSLGQGIETQYF. As DNA, the CDR3 is TGTGCCAGCAGCTTAGGACAGGGGATAGAGACCCAGTACTTC.

The V and J genes are TRBV28 and TRBJ2-3; D may be TRBD2 (5 bases). CDR3 length equals 14 residues. CDR1 is MDHEN, CDR2 SYDVKM, per germline. V shed 7 bases and J shed 9 bases, with 20 bases lying between them. The CDR3 loop reads CASTTAAGIRTQYF. The CDR3 DNA reads TGTGCCAGCACCACAGCTGCCGGGATCCGGACGCAGTATTTT.

The chain's CDR3 is CASSKTGGYTEAFF. In nucleotides, the CDR3 is TGTGCCAGCAGCAAGACAGGGGGGTACACTGAAGCTTTCTTT. The J gene is TRBJ1-1, the V gene TRBV7-3; TRBD1 aligns across 9 bases. This CDR3 has 14 residues. V dropped 5 bases and J dropped 3; count of bases not matched to a gene: 4. Germline V gene sequence: CDR1 SGHTA, CDR2 FQGTGA.

This clone was seen a single time. The V gene is TRBV4-1, the J gene TRBJ2-3, with TRBD2 identical over 11 bases. The junction had 4 bases not matched to a gene; V was cut back by 0 bases and J by 5 bases. The CDR3 loop spans 16 amino acids. The germline V gene has CDR1 MGHRA and CDR2 YSYEKL. The CDR3 sequence is CASSQDLAGGRDTQYF. DNA for the CDR3: TGCGCCAGCAGCCAAGACCTAGCGGGAGGCAGAGATACGCAGTATTTT.

The sample holds one count of this clone. The V call is TRBV11-2, the J call TRBJ2-5; TRBD2 matches at 10 bases. Germline lookup yields CDR1 SGHAT and CDR2 FQNNGV. There are 18 residues in the CDR3. V dropped 1 base and J dropped 4; count of bases not matched to a gene: 12. Here the CDR3 DNA reads TGTGCCAGCAGCTTAGGGGGGCTAGCGGGAGTTTATGGAGAGACCCAGTACTTC. This sequence encodes CASSLGGLAGVYGETQYF. The full variable domain, rest sourced from reference TRBV11-2 and TRBJ2-5, is EAGVAQSPRYKIIEKRQSVAFWCNPISGHATLYWYQQILGQGPKLLIQFQNNGVVDDSQLPKDRFSAERLKGVDSTLKIQPAKLEDSAVYLCASSLGGLAGVYGETQYFGPGTRLLVL.

The V and J genes are TRBV6-2 or TRBV6-3 and TRBJ2-2; D is uncertain. With 2 bases removed from V and 0 bases from J, the gap between germline ends came to 16 bases. Germline CDR1 and CDR2: MNHEY and SVGEGT. The CDR3 is 18 residues long. In DNA, the CDR3 is TGTGCCAGCAGTTACACGGTCGCCTCTACTTCGAACACCGGGGAGCTGTTTTTT. It yields the protein CASSYTVASTSNTGELFF.

This clone came up a few times. This chain joins TRBV5-4 and TRBJ1-6; maybe TRBD1 (6 bases). Trimming stripped 0 bases from V and 11 bases from J, with 12 bases between. In germline, CDR1 is SGHNT, CDR2 YYREEE (reference sequence). This CDR3 is 14 amino acids long. The CDR3 spells CASSLAGHYPPLHF. In DNA, the CDR3 is TGTGCCAGCAGCTTGGCGGGACATTATCCACCCCTCCACTTT.

This chain uses TRBV3-1 (or the pseudogene TRBV3-2) with TRBJ1-2, with D tentatively TRBD1 (5 bases). Germline V gene sequence: CDR1 LGHDT, CDR2 YNNKEL (reference sequence). This CDR3 is 13 amino acids long. The germline V and J ends were trimmed by 1 base and 4 bases, with 7 bases remaining between them. The CDR3 sequence is CASSQGDPYGYTF. The CDR3 DNA is TGTGCCAGCAGCCAAGGGGACCCCTATGGCTACACCTTC.

This clone has only a few counts. The chain uses TRBV11-2 and TRBJ1-5; 7 nucleotides agree with TRBD1. The length of the CDR3 is 15 residues. With 1 base clipped from V and 3 bases from J, the junction kept 3 bases outside the gene matches. Germline V gene lookup returns CDR1 SGHAT and CDR2 FQNNGV. Here the CDR3 reads CASSLGGQNNQPQHF. DNA of the CDR3: TGTGCCAGCAGCTTAGGGGGACAGAACAATCAGCCCCAGCATTTT.

The sample holds a few counts of this clone. This rearrangement joins TRBV7-2 to TRBJ1-5; unclear D gene. V was trimmed by 1 base and J by 3 bases, leaving 16 bases between them. The CDR3 sequence is 17 residues long. Per germline, CDR1 SGHTA and CDR2 FQGNSA. The CDR3 DNA reads TGTGCCAGCAGCTTAGAGATCGGGCGGCACCCCAATCAGCCCCAGCATTTT. Amino acids: CASSLEIGRHPNQPQHF.

The chain employs TRBV2 and TRBJ2-5, with D perhaps being TRBD1 or TRBD2 (5 bases each). Trimming took off 7 bases at V and 5 bases at J, with 11 bases between the two ends. Per the germline V gene, CDR1 is SNHLY and CDR2 is FYNNEI. This CDR3 has 12 amino acids. CDR3 sequence: CASTRGPETQYF. DNA for the CDR3: TGTGCCAGCACCCGGGGCCCGGAGACCCAGTACTTC.

V gene TRBV11-3 combines with J gene TRBJ1-1; D is possibly TRBD1 (5 bases). CDR3 length: 14 amino acids. V was clipped by 5 bases and J by 2 bases, with 12 bases between them. CDR1 and CDR2 from the germline V gene are SGHNT and YENEEA. The CDR3 region has the DNA TGTGCCAGCAGCCCCCGGGGGGTAAACACTGAAGCTTTCTTT. This sequence encodes CASSPRGVNTEAFF.

The genes are TRBV20-1 and TRBJ2-5; the D gene could be TRBD1 or TRBD2 (5 bases each). The CDR3 sequence is 15 residues long. The V end was cut by 3 bases, the J end by 5 bases, with 19 bases between. Germline assignment: CDR1 DFQATT and CDR2 SNEGSKA (reference sequence). CDR3 protein: CSASLTGTAGETQYF. In nucleotides, the CDR3 is TGCAGTGCTAGTCTTACCGGGACGGCGGGTGAGACCCAGTACTTC.

This clone has a single count. The rearrangement joins TRBV9 to TRBJ1-2; TRBD1 might be the D (6 bases). V was shortened by 4 bases and J by 6 bases, with 13 bases between the two germline ends. CDR1 and CDR2 (germline): SGDLS, YYNGEE. CDR3 size: 13 residues. CDR3 protein: CASSIQEGDGYTF. DNA of the CDR3: TGTGCCAGCAGCATACAAGAGGGGGATGGCTACACCTTC.

Only a few counts were recorded for this clone. The gene calls are TRBV5-1 and TRBJ1-1; no firm D call. The V gene lost 1 base and the J gene lost 4 bases, with 14 bases spanning the gap. CDR1 SGHRS and CDR2 YFSETQ come from the germline V gene. This CDR3 region has 15 residues. The CDR3 protein is CASSLSSGRSTEAFF. The CDR3 coding sequence is TGCGCCAGCAGCTTGAGCTCAGGTAGGAGCACTGAAGCTTTCTTT.

The V gene is TRBV10-3, the J gene TRBJ2-1, with D possibly TRBD2 on 7 matching bases. CDR3 length equals 14 residues. The V gene lost 2 bases and the J gene lost 9 bases, with 14 bases spanning the gap. Per the germline V gene, CDR1 is ENHRY and CDR2 is SYGVKD. CDR3 amino acids: CAISELNREGEQFF. The CDR3 DNA is TGTGCCATCAGTGAGCTTAACAGGGAGGGTGAGCAGTTCTTC.